Here is one T cell receptor beta chain with its context. What it recognizes is unknown. The source of the sample is a study of shared clonotypes between healthy human individuals. Study-wide points: Despite large depth, sorted-subset datasets appeared incompletely sequenced. Sequencing depth was expected to influence donor clonotype sharing. Generation probabilities of non-shared clonotypes were lower (relative to those shared by all four donors).

Naive CD8 cells, CD45RO-negative and positively selected for CCR7, excluded terminally differentiated effector memory CD45RA+ cells. Every subset's genomic DNA went evenly onto several immunoSEQ plates. Only in-frame clones appear in the TCRdb table, and some are missing; sequencing was by immunoSEQ multiplex PCR. The data show more than 2 million clones, 90% to 95% seen once. CDR1 and CDR2 from the germline V gene are MNHNS and SASEGT. V gave up 1 base and J gave up 4 bases; unmatched junction bases: 6. This CDR3 region has 15 residues. Material: naive CD8+ T cells from PBMCs. V and J are TRBV6-1 and TRBJ2-7; 8 bases map to TRBD1. The origin of this receptor is a man between 18 and 29 years old in good health. Some clones in this sample may be carry-over from other donors' samples. Here the CDR3 DNA reads TGTGCCAGCAGTGAAGTGGCAGGGGGCAGGTACGAGCAGTACTTC. It specifies CASSEVAGGRYEQYF.